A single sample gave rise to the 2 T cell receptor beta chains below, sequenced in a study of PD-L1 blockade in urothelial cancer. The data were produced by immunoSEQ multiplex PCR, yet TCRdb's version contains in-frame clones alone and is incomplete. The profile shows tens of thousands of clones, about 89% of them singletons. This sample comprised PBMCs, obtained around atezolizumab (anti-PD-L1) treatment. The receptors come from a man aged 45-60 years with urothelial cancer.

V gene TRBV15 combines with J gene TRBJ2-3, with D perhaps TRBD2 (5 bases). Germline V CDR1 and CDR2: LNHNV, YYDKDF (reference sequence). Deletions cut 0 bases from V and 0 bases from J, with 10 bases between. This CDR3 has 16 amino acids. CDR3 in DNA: TGTGCCACCAGCAGAGATACTAGTCGAAGCACAGATACGCAGTATTTT. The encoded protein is CATSRDTSRSTDTQYF.

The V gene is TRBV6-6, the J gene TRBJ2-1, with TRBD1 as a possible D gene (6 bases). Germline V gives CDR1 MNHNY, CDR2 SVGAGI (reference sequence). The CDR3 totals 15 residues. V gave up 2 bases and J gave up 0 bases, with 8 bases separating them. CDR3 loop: CASSYTGSSYNEQFF. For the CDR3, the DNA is TGTGCCAGCAGTTACACAGGGAGCTCCTACAATGAGCAGTTCTTC.